This is a list of T cell receptor beta chains from one sample in a study of T cells expressing NK-cell markers. TCRdb reworked the 5' RACE reads into one entry per CDR3 protein, no DNA. The sample's table shows roughly 450,000 distinct CDR3 sequences. The sequencing sample was made of blood T cells: a sorted CD56 or NKG2C T cell subset, CD4+ or CD8+ T cells, or bulk PBMC T cells (not recorded which). Every receptor here comes from a woman between 50 and 59 years old in good health. The CDR3 runs from the conserved cysteine through the conserved F or W. Fields, in order: J gene, V gene, CDR3 protein.

TRBJ2-5,TRBV21-1,CASSKGETQYF
TRBJ2-2,TRBV3-1,CASSQGLAGFGTGELFF
TRBJ2-7,TRBV5-5,CASSLLREASEQYF
TRBJ2-1,TRBV24-1,CATSRAGSNEQFF
TRBJ1-3,TRBV12-3/TRBV12-4,CASSPPTPGNTIYF
TRBJ2-5,TRBV24-1,CATSDWRQAQYF
TRBJ2-2,TRBV11-3,CASLAGGDTGELFF
TRBJ2-2,TRBV12-3/TRBV12-4,CANLRTGDNTGELFF
TRBJ2-7,TRBV11-1,CASSLAFGASPFYEQYF
TRBJ1-2,TRBV6-2/TRBV6-3,CASSYSKRANYGYTF
TRBJ2-4,TRBV28,CASSFVGSGRKNIQYF
TRBJ1-1,TRBV21-1,CASSKVVQGNTEAFF
TRBJ2-1,TRBV11-2,CASSVISGKIYNEQFF
TRBJ1-4,TRBV29-1,CSVSTTNEKLFF
TRBJ2-7,TRBV20-1,CSASLLAGNEQYF
TRBJ2-2,TRBV11-2,CASSIGLADLTGELFF
TRBJ1-1,TRBV29-1,CSATGRRNTEAFF
TRBJ1-4,TRBV29-1,CSACGHTDEKLFF
TRBJ2-1,TRBV5-1,CASSGRALSYNEQFF
TRBJ2-3,TRBV28,CASSQSRGSQYF
TRBJ2-1,TRBV11-3,CASSLTSGISYNEQFF
TRBJ1-5,TRBV12-3/TRBV12-4,CASQEGLKNQPQHF
TRBJ1-2,TRBV7-2,CASSRTGALNYGYTF
TRBJ1-4,TRBV11-2,CASSQGQLATNEKLFF
TRBJ2-1,TRBV4-2,CASGTDNEQFF
TRBJ2-5,TRBV28,CASTLRGRQETQYF
TRBJ1-2,TRBV5-6,CASSLGHPNYGYTF
TRBJ2-1,TRBV24-1,CATSDNLPGLVNEQFF
TRBJ2-1,TRBV6-5,CASIPMAGSYSYNEQFF
TRBJ1-2,TRBV5-1,CASSFIDNLYGYTF
TRBJ2-1,TRBV9,CASSVVGALDNEQFF
TRBJ2-7,TRBV5-1,CASNPGTGTYEQYF